The next 19 T cell receptor beta chains were all read from a single sample in a study of T cell responses to AZD1222 COVID-19 vaccine. Sequencing used immunoSEQ multiplex PCR; TCRdb keeps in-frame clones, though not all of them. The profile shows more than 95,000 clones, over 75% of them singletons. This sample comprised peripheral blood, obtained on day 0 of AZD1222 vaccination. The source of these receptors is an adult in good health.

This chain connects TRBV10-3 to TRBJ2-5; D possibly corresponds to TRBD2 (7 bases). Trimming pared 7 bases from V and 5 bases from J, leaving 17 bases between. Germline loops: CDR1 ENHRY, CDR2 SYGVKD. The CDR3 covers 14 residues. The CDR3 coding sequence is TGTGCCATCACCAAATGGGGGGGGCGGGAGACCCAGTACTTC. This encodes CAITKWGGRETQYF.

The chain uses TRBV7-9 and TRBJ1-1; 10 bases align to TRBD1. The CDR3 has 13 residues. V trimming: 6 bases; J trimming: 3 bases; junction bases outside the gene matches: 1. From germline, CDR1 is SEHNR and CDR2 FQNEAQ (reference sequence). The CDR3 loop is CASRGTGDTEAFF. In DNA, the CDR3 is TGTGCCAGCAGGGGGACAGGGGACACTGAAGCTTTCTTT.

The rearrangement joins TRBV6-2 or TRBV6-3 to TRBJ1-1; possibly TRBD1 for D (5 bases). The CDR3 is 13 amino acids. V lost 6 bases and J 8 bases, leaving 16 bases between the germline ends. CDR1 MNHEY and CDR2 SVGEGT come from the germline V gene. The CDR3 DNA reads as TGTGCCAGCAGCCCCCCGATCCAGGGCGAAGCTTTCTTT. Translating gives CASSPPIQGEAFF.

This clone was counted once. V is TRBV5-8 and J is TRBJ2-7, with a tentative D call TRBD1 (6 bases). CDR3 length: 14 amino acids. From germline, CDR1 is SGHTS and CDR2 YDEGEE. V was pared by 2 bases and J by 2 bases, with 11 bases between. The CDR3 loop is CASSFWGQTYEQYF. The CDR3 nucleotides are TGTGCCAGCAGCTTCTGGGGACAAACCTACGAGCAGTACTTC.

J is TRBJ1-1 and V is TRBV19; 7 bases line up with TRBD1. CDR1 is LNHDA and CDR2 is SQIVND in the germline V gene (reference sequence). V shed 5 bases, J shed 1 base, and the junction held 4 bases outside the gene matches. The length of the CDR3 is 14 residues. CDR3 loop: CASSPRGSNTEAFF. The CDR3 nucleotides are TGTGCCAGTAGTCCCAGGGGGTCGAACACTGAAGCTTTCTTT. The full variable domain, completed using reference TRBV19 and TRBJ1-1, is DGGITQSPKYLFRKEGQNVTLSCEQNLNHDAMYWYRQDPGQGLRLIYYSQIVNDFQKGDIAEGYSVSREKKESFPLTVTSAQKNPTAFYLCASSPRGSNTEAFFGQGTRLTVV.

This chain joins TRBV15 and TRBJ2-2; possibly TRBD2 for D (5 bases). Germline assignment: CDR1 LNHNV and CDR2 YYDKDF (reference sequence). The CDR3 loop spans 15 amino acids. V dropped 0 bases and J dropped 5 bases, with 10 bases sitting between them. In DNA, the CDR3 is TGTGCCACCAGCAGAGATAAGAGAGGGACCGGGGAGCTGTTTTTT. Translated, it gives CATSRDKRGTGELFF.

The chain recombines TRBV24-1 with TRBJ2-5; 16 bases are a match to TRBD2. In germline, CDR1 is KGHDR, CDR2 SFDVKD. The trim removed 4 bases at V and 7 bases at J, leaving 14 bases unmatched. There are 19 residues in the CDR3. Here the CDR3 DNA reads TGTGCCACCAGTGACCCGGGACTAGCGGGAGGGCCTGGTTCGGGGACCCAGTACTTC. This gives the protein CATSDPGLAGGPGSGTQYF.

The chain employs TRBV5-1 and TRBJ2-4; TRBD1 matches at 8 bases. Germline values: CDR1 SGHRS, CDR2 YFSETQ. CDR3 length equals 12 residues. V was pared by 4 bases and J by 15 bases, with 9 bases of the junction left unmatched. CDR3 nucleotides: TGCGCCAGCAGCGTCGGGACAGGTGTACCGTACTTC. Its protein is CASSVGTGVPYF.

This rearrangement joins TRBV15 to TRBJ2-3; 8 nucleotides align to TRBD1. V trimming: 6 bases; J trimming: 0 bases; junction bases outside the gene matches: 5. This CDR3 contains 15 residues. Germline assignment: CDR1 LNHNV and CDR2 YYDKDF (reference sequence). The CDR3 is CATRWTGISTDTQYF. The CDR3 nucleotides read TGTGCCACCAGATGGACAGGGATAAGCACAGATACGCAGTATTTT.

The chain recombines TRBV27 with TRBJ2-3, with D perhaps assigned TRBD1 or TRBD2 (5 bases each). Germline V lookup: CDR1 MNHEY, CDR2 SMNVEV (reference sequence). V lost 3 bases and J lost 2, with 9 bases in between. CDR3 length equals 14 residues. The CDR3 region has the DNA TGTGCCAGCAGTTTTTGGGGGTACACAGATACGCAGTATTTT. Protein product: CASSFWGYTDTQYF.

This clone was counted only a few times. The V gene is TRBV29-1, the J gene TRBJ2-1; 10 bases line up with TRBD2. From germline, CDR1 is SQVTM and CDR2 ANQGSEA. V lost 3 bases to trimming and J lost 12 bases; unmatched junction nucleotides: 11. The CDR3 runs 14 residues. The CDR3 reads CSVDGPAGGKGQFF. CDR3 coding DNA: TGCAGCGTTGACGGTCCAGCGGGAGGGAAGGGGCAGTTCTTC.

The V and J genes are TRBV24-1 and TRBJ2-2; D possibly uses TRBD1 or TRBD2 (5 bases each). The CDR3 spans 14 residues. V was cut by 1 base and J by 5 bases, with 7 bases left in between. Germline CDR1 is KGHDR and CDR2 is SFDVKD. The CDR3 sequence is CATSDFEGTGELFF. The CDR3 nucleotides read TGTGCCACCAGTGATTTCGAGGGGACCGGGGAGCTGTTTTTT.

The chain is built from TRBV19 and TRBJ2-2, with a weak D call TRBD2 (5 bases). This CDR3 contains 14 residues. CDR1 and CDR2 (germline): LNHDA, SQIVND (reference sequence). V dropped 2 bases and J dropped 7 bases, with 11 bases sitting between them. The CDR3 coding sequence is TGTGCCAGTAGTATATCTGAGGGAATCGGGGAGCTGTTTTTT. Translation gives CASSISEGIGELFF.

The rearrangement joins TRBV9 to TRBJ1-3; a possible D gene is TRBD1 (5 bases). V was clipped by 3 bases and J by 4 bases, with 17 bases between them. Germline values: CDR1 SGDLS, CDR2 YYNGEE. The CDR3 runs 16 residues. This CDR3 reads CASSADTRGAGNTIYF. The CDR3 DNA reads as TGTGCCAGCAGCGCCGACACAAGGGGAGCGGGAAACACCATATATTTT.

The V call is TRBV10-3, the J call TRBJ1-6; D remains ambiguous. Germline V gene data show CDR1 as ENHRY and CDR2 as SYGVKD. CDR3 length equals 14 residues. The germline V and J ends were trimmed by 10 bases and 9 bases, with 19 bases remaining between them. Here the CDR3 reads CATRDYILRSPLHF. The CDR3 DNA sequence: TGTGCCACCCGCGACTATATCCTTCGTTCACCCCTCCACTTT.

The CDR3 here is CASSSDRFSYEQYF. The CDR3 nucleotides are TGTGCCAGCAGTTCCGACAGGTTCTCCTACGAGCAGTACTTC. This rearrangement joins TRBV6-5 to TRBJ2-7, with D possibly TRBD1 on 6 matching bases. V gave up 4 bases and J gave up 0 bases, with 10 bases separating them. The CDR3 length is 14 residues. Germline-derived CDR1 and CDR2 are MNHEY and SVGAGI.

This clone was detected only once. This CDR3 reads CASTPPGRLGDEQYF. CDR3 sequence (DNA): TGTGCCAGCACCCCCCCGGGTCGACTGGGGGACGAGCAGTACTTC. The genes are TRBV11-2 and TRBJ2-7; D might be TRBD1 or TRBD2, each matching 5 bases. The V end lost 7 bases, the J end lost 5 bases, and 21 bases lay between the germline ends. Germline-derived CDR1 and CDR2 are SGHAT and FQNNGV. CDR3 size: 15 residues.

V usage is TRBV19 and J usage is TRBJ2-2; maybe TRBD2 (6 bases). The V end lost 5 bases, the J end lost 2 bases, and 15 bases lay between the germline ends. This CDR3 spans 16 amino acids. Germline CDR1 is LNHDA and CDR2 is SQIVND (reference sequence). This CDR3 is CASSRVGGSNTGELFF. The CDR3 nucleotides read TGTGCCAGTAGTCGGGTGGGGGGTTCTAACACCGGGGAGCTGTTTTTT.

The V call is TRBV7-2, the J call TRBJ1-3; TRBD1 might be the D (5 bases). The CDR3 consists of 19 residues. Germline V CDR1 and CDR2: SGHTA, FQGNSA. Trimming cost V 2 bases and J 4 bases, with 24 bases left between them. This CDR3 is CASSLTGTPRLLGGNTIYF. The CDR3 DNA is TGTGCCAGCAGCTTAACGGGGACTCCCCGTCTCTTGGGAGGAAACACCATATATTTT.